This is a list of T cell receptor beta chains from one sample in a study of T cell responses to AZD1222 COVID-19 vaccine. The protocol was immunoSEQ multiplex PCR, while the TCRdb copy is restricted to in-frame clones and leaves out a portion. The profile covers about 140,000 clones, with more than 80% appearing a single time and more than 0.85% taken by the ten largest. The sample here was peripheral blood, taken on day 0 of MenACWY control vaccination. All receptors come from an adult in good health. CDR3s include the opening cysteine and the closing phenylalanine or tryptophan. The D gene is left open where the match is weak.

j_call: TRBJ2-7; d_call: -; v_call: TRBV19; cdr3_nt: TGTGCCAGTAGTATGAGGGCAGGGCCCTACGAGCAGTACTTC; cdr3_aa: CASSMRAGPYEQYF
j_call: TRBJ1-5; d_call: -; v_call: TRBV6-1; cdr3_nt: TGTGCCAGCAGTGAAAGGGTGCGCAATCAGCCCCAGCATTTT; cdr3_aa: CASSERVRNQPQHF
j_call: TRBJ1-2; d_call: -; v_call: TRBV11-2; cdr3_nt: TGTGCCAGCAGCTTAGAAGCGGCCTATTATGGCTACACCTTC; cdr3_aa: CASSLEAAYYGYTF
j_call: TRBJ2-2; d_call: -; v_call: TRBV10-3; cdr3_nt: TGTGCCATCGCCCCCGGGGGCCCCGGGGAGCTGTTTTTT; cdr3_aa: CAIAPGGPGELFF
j_call: TRBJ1-3; d_call: -; v_call: TRBV7-2; cdr3_nt: TGTGCCAGCAGCCTCGGGGTGGGGGTAACTGGAAACACCATATATTTT; cdr3_aa: CASSLGVGVTGNTIYF
j_call: TRBJ2-7; d_call: -; v_call: TRBV28; cdr3_nt: TGTGCCAGCAGTTTACGAACCCGGGACAACTACGAGCAGTACTTC; cdr3_aa: CASSLRTRDNYEQYF
j_call: TRBJ1-2; d_call: TRBD1; v_call: TRBV10-1; cdr3_nt: TGCGCCAGCAGTGTTACGGGACAGGAGGGGGGCTACACCTTC; cdr3_aa: CASSVTGQEGGYTF
j_call: TRBJ2-5; d_call: TRBD1; v_call: TRBV4-1; cdr3_nt: TGCGCCAGCAGCCAAGACGCCTCACGAGGACAGGGGCCGATAGAGACCCAGTACTTC; cdr3_aa: CASSQDASRGQGPIETQYF
j_call: TRBJ2-1; d_call: TRBD1; v_call: TRBV11-2; cdr3_nt: TGTGCCAGCAGCCGCCCGGGACAGGGGGCCTACAATGAGCAGTTCTTC; cdr3_aa: CASSRPGQGAYNEQFF
j_call: TRBJ1-2; d_call: -; v_call: TRBV27; cdr3_nt: TGTGCCAGCAGCGAGACAGGAAACTATGGCTACACCTTC; cdr3_aa: CASSETGNYGYTF
j_call: TRBJ1-1; d_call: -; v_call: TRBV14; cdr3_nt: TGTGCCAGCAGCCAAGTCGGAAGGATGATGAACACTGAAGCTTTCTTT; cdr3_aa: CASSQVGRMMNTEAFF
j_call: TRBJ1-5; d_call: TRBD1; v_call: TRBV30; cdr3_nt: TGTGCCTGGAGTTCCGGGACAGGGATCCATCAGCCCCAGCATTTT; cdr3_aa: CAWSSGTGIHQPQHF
j_call: TRBJ1-5; d_call: -; v_call: TRBV27; cdr3_nt: TGTGCCAGCAGTTTACTGGGTTTGGATCAGCCCCAGCATTTT; cdr3_aa: CASSLLGLDQPQHF
j_call: TRBJ1-6; d_call: TRBD1; v_call: TRBV2; cdr3_nt: TGTGCCAGCAGTGGGGACAGGATAAATTCACCCCTCCACTTT; cdr3_aa: CASSGDRINSPLHF
j_call: TRBJ1-1; d_call: -; v_call: TRBV29-1; cdr3_nt: TGCAGCGCGCGGAGGGGTGGCACTGAAGCTTTCTTT; cdr3_aa: CSARRGGTEAFF
j_call: TRBJ2-1; d_call: -; v_call: TRBV4-1; cdr3_nt: TGCGCCAGCAGCCATCCCCGCCAGGGGGGGGACTACAATGAGCAGTTCTTC; cdr3_aa: CASSHPRQGGDYNEQFF
j_call: TRBJ2-5; d_call: TRBD1; v_call: TRBV5-4; cdr3_nt: TGTGCCAGCAGCTTGGTCCCCCAGGGGGCGCGAGAGACCCAGTACTTC; cdr3_aa: CASSLVPQGARETQYF
j_call: TRBJ1-5; d_call: -; v_call: TRBV5-6; cdr3_nt: TGTGCCAGCAGCTATGGGCGTGCGGGGCTGGATCAGCCCCAGCATTTT; cdr3_aa: CASSYGRAGLDQPQHF
j_call: TRBJ2-1; d_call: -; v_call: TRBV7-3; cdr3_nt: TGTGCCAGCAGCTTACTATCCAGCTCCTACAATGAGCAGTTCTTC; cdr3_aa: CASSLLSSSYNEQFF
j_call: TRBJ1-6; d_call: TRBD1; v_call: TRBV6-1; cdr3_nt: TGTGCCAGCAGTGGACAGGGGCCTAGCTATAATTCACCCCTCCACTTT; cdr3_aa: CASSGQGPSYNSPLHF